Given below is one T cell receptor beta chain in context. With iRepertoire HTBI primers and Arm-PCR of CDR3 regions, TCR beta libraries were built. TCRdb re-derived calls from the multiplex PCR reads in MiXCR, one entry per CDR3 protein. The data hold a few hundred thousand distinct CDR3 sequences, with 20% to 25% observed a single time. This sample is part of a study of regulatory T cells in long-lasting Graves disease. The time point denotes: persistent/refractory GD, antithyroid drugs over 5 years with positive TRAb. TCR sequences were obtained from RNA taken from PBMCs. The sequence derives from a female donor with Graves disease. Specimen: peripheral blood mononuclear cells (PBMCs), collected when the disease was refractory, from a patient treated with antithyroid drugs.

CDR3 sequence reads: CSARRGSGQETQYF. CDR3 nucleotide sequence: TGCAGTGCTAGAAGGGGTTCGGGTCAAGAGACCCAGTACTTC. The chain is built from TRBV20-1 and TRBJ2-5, with D tentatively TRBD1 (5 bases). This CDR3 has 14 amino acids. The germline gives CDR1 DFQATT, CDR2 SNEGSKA (reference sequence). Trimming stripped 2 bases from V and 2 bases from J, with 12 bases between.